This TCR beta chain was obtained from a study of shared clonotypes between healthy human individuals. The repertoire was sequenced with immunoSEQ multiplex PCR; TCRdb's copy has only in-frame clones and lacks some. Of approximately 720,000 clones listed, about 78% are singletons. The CDR3 loop spans 15 amino acids. Trimming shortened V by 4 bases and J by 3 bases, and 17 bases separated the two germline ends. Per germline, CDR1 SGHRS and CDR2 YFSETQ. Sequencing input: memory CD4+ T cells sorted from blood. Documented subset: CD45RA-negative fraction. The TCR comes from a woman younger than 45 in good health. The gene calls are TRBV5-1 and TRBJ2-7; D gene unclear. The CDR3 here is CASSPTLSQNYEQYF. The CDR3 DNA is TGCGCCAGCAGCCCCACTCTGTCCCAAAACTACGAGCAGTACTTC.